The 7 T cell receptor beta chains below come from one sample, sequenced in a study of shared clonotypes between healthy human individuals. Sequencing used immunoSEQ multiplex PCR; TCRdb keeps in-frame clones, though not all of them. The sample holds fewer than 3 million clones, approximately 90% seen once. Sequencing was carried out using naive CD4+ T cells from PBMCs. Subset meaning: CD45RA+ positively selected. These receptor sequences come from a man aged 18 to 30 in good health. Some clones in this sample may be carry-over from other donors' samples.

V is TRBV5-1 and J is TRBJ2-1; D gene ambiguous. The CDR3 consists of 14 residues. V lost 0 bases to trimming and J lost 6 bases, with 10 bases between them. CDR1 is SGHRS, CDR2 YFSETQ, per germline. In DNA, the CDR3 is TGCGCCAGCAGCTTGGCCACAGAAAGCAATGAGCAGTTCTTC. This gives the protein CASSLATESNEQFF.

V gene TRBV9 combines with J gene TRBJ2-2; 10 bases line up with TRBD2. The CDR3 has 16 residues. Trimming at V came to 3 bases and at J to 5 bases, leaving 7 bases not matched to a gene. In germline, CDR1 is SGDLS, CDR2 YYNGEE. The CDR3 DNA sequence: TGTGCCAGCAGCGCCGGGACTAGCGATTGGACCGGGGAGCTGTTTTTT. It encodes CASSAGTSDWTGELFF.

The chain is built from TRBV27 and TRBJ2-1; TRBD2 aligns across 7 bases. This CDR3 is 18 amino acids long. V was pared by 6 bases and J by 4 bases, with 18 bases of the junction left unmatched. Germline CDR1 is MNHEY and CDR2 is SMNVEV (reference sequence). In DNA form, the CDR3 reads TGTGCCAGCAGGAATCGGCTAGCGGCCGAGAGGGTGTACAATGAGCAGTTCTTC. Protein sequence: CASRNRLAAERVYNEQFF.

This chain connects TRBV6-5 to TRBJ1-2, with D unresolved. V was cut by 2 bases and J by 4 bases, with 11 bases left in between. Germline CDR1 is MNHEY and CDR2 is SVGAGI. The CDR3 extends over 14 amino acids. In DNA, the CDR3 is TGTGCCAGCAGTTACACCGCCCTGAGCTATGGCTACACCTTC. It encodes CASSYTALSYGYTF.

Only a few counts were recorded for this clone. This chain links TRBV29-1 with TRBJ1-1; D remains ambiguous. V was shortened by 3 bases and J by 11 bases, with 19 bases between the two germline ends. The V gene's germline CDR1 is SQVTM and CDR2 ANQGSEA. This CDR3 contains 13 residues. CDR3 region: CSVELALYPRAFF. The CDR3 region has the DNA TGCAGCGTTGAGTTAGCTTTATATCCGAGGGCTTTCTTT.

The rearrangement joins TRBV5-1 to TRBJ2-1, with a tentative D call TRBD2 (5 bases). This CDR3 is 13 amino acids long. The V gene's germline CDR1 is SGHRS and CDR2 YFSETQ. Trimming took 0 bases from V and 10 from J, leaving 11 bases between them. This CDR3 is CASSLDGGSEQFF. In nucleotides, the CDR3 is TGCGCCAGCAGCTTGGACGGTGGGAGCGAGCAGTTCTTC.

V gene TRBV11-2 combines with J gene TRBJ2-2, with 9 bases aligning to TRBD1. Per the germline V gene, CDR1 is SGHAT and CDR2 is FQNNGV. V shed 6 bases, J shed 7 bases, and the junction held 6 bases outside the gene matches. The CDR3 runs 14 residues. The CDR3 protein is CASSPYRGHGELFF. The CDR3 bases are TGTGCCAGCAGTCCTTACAGGGGGCACGGGGAGCTGTTTTTT. The whole variable domain, filled in from reference TRBV11-2 and TRBJ2-2, reads EAGVAQSPRYKIIEKRQSVAFWCNPISGHATLYWYQQILGQGPKLLIQFQNNGVVDDSQLPKDRFSAERLKGVDSTLKIQPAKLEDSAVYLCASSPYRGHGELFFGEGSRLTVL.